What follows are 20 T cell receptor beta chains derived from one specimen sequenced in a study of cytomegalovirus exposure and HLA in healthy donors. Repertoires were generated with immunoSEQ multiplex PCR, while TCRdb's copy carries only in-frame clones and drops some. The table lists 150,000 or so clones, 89% of them singletons. Source material: PBMCs. These receptors originate from a woman under 30 in good health and CMV-seropositive.

The chain couples TRBV7-8 to TRBJ2-5; no reliable D call. This CDR3 comprises 13 residues. Germline lookup yields CDR1 SGHVS and CDR2 FQNEAQ. The V end was cut by 2 bases, the J end by 4 bases, with 8 bases between. The DNA of the CDR3 is TGTGCCAGCAGCTTACCTCCCCTAGAGACCCAGTACTTC. This gives the protein CASSLPPLETQYF.

The CDR3 reads CASSQRDGGSTDTQYF. The CDR3 nucleotides read TGCGCCAGCAGCCAGCGCGACGGGGGGAGCACAGATACGCAGTATTTT. The J gene is TRBJ2-3, the V gene TRBV4-1; 7 positions agree with TRBD2. The J segment lost 0 bases and the V segment lost 3 bases, leaving 6 bases of the junction unmatched. Germline V CDR1 and CDR2: MGHRA, YSYEKL. The CDR3 contains 16 residues.

This sequence joins TRBV7-9 and TRBJ2-1, with 10 bases lining up with TRBD2. This CDR3 spans 16 amino acids. Germline CDR1 SEHNR, CDR2 FQNEAQ (reference sequence). Trimming removed 7 bases from V and 8 bases from J; junction bases left unmatched: 14. CDR3 region: CASNRGASGGADEQFF. In nucleotides, the CDR3 is TGTGCCAGCAACAGAGGGGCTAGCGGGGGAGCAGATGAGCAGTTCTTC.

V gene TRBV18 combines with J gene TRBJ1-1; the match to TRBD1 covers 9 bases. CDR1 and CDR2 (germline): KGHSH, LQKENI. The CDR3 spans 22 residues. V dropped 1 base and J dropped 1; count of bases not matched to a gene: 22. The CDR3 DNA follows: TGTGCCAGCTCACCACAGCTGGGGACAGGGAGCGCTATACCCTGGACGAACACTGAAGCTTTCTTT. Protein sequence: CASSPQLGTGSAIPWTNTEAFF.

The rearrangement links TRBV30 to TRBJ1-6; possible D gene TRBD1, 6 bases. The CDR3 runs 15 residues. Germline lookup yields CDR1 GTSNPN and CDR2 SVGIG (reference sequence). V gave up 1 base and J gave up 6 bases, with 13 bases separating them. CDR3 nucleotides: TGTGCCTGGAGTGGGGGAGGGGGGGGTAATTCACCCCTCCACTTT. Translating it yields CAWSGGGGGNSPLHF.

V and J are TRBV5-1 and TRBJ2-1, with D possibly TRBD1 on 5 matching bases. This CDR3 has 15 amino acids. The V end was cut by 1 base, the J end by 3 bases, with 11 bases between. The V gene's germline CDR1 is SGHRS and CDR2 YFSETQ. The CDR3 coding sequence is TGCGCCAGCAGCTTGATGTCAGGGCACTACAATGAGCAGTTCTTC. Protein sequence: CASSLMSGHYNEQFF.

The chain has TRBV5-4 and TRBJ1-5; tentative D call: TRBD1 (5 bases). Trimming pared 5 bases from V and 11 bases from J, leaving 14 bases between. Per germline, CDR1 SGHNT and CDR2 YYREEE (reference sequence). The CDR3 is 12 residues long. This CDR3 reads CASSLPGGSQHF. CDR3 coding DNA: TGTGCCAGCAGTCTCCCCGGGGGGTCCCAGCATTTT. Looking up the rest from reference TRBV5-4 and TRBJ1-5 gives the full variable domain: ETGVTQSPTHLIKTRGQQVTLRCSSQSGHNTVSWYQQALGQGPQFIFQYYREEENGRGNFPPRFSGLQFPNYSSELNVNALELDDSALYLCASSLPGGSQHFGDGTRLSIL.

The gene calls are TRBV27 and TRBJ2-3; possibly TRBD2 for D (6 bases). Trimming removed 6 bases from V and 0 bases from J, with 10 bases in between. The CDR3 is 14 amino acids. CDR1 and CDR2 from the germline V gene are MNHEY and SMNVEV (reference sequence). The CDR3 sequence is CASRGGLSTDTQYF. In DNA, the CDR3 is TGTGCCAGCAGGGGGGGATTAAGCACAGATACGCAGTATTTT.

This chain uses TRBV2 with TRBJ2-1; no definite D call. Trimming removed 1 base from V and 4 bases from J, with 5 bases in between. The CDR3 covers 13 residues. Germline loops: CDR1 SNHLY, CDR2 FYNNEI. Here the CDR3 DNA reads TGTGCCAGCAGTGAAGACAAGTACAATGAGCAGTTCTTC. Translating it yields CASSEDKYNEQFF.

The chain has TRBV28 and TRBJ2-7; D perhaps matches TRBD1 (5 bases). Germline CDR1 MDHEN, CDR2 SYDVKM. V shed 6 bases and J shed 0 bases, with 18 bases lying between them. CDR3 length: 16 residues. CDR3 coding DNA: TGTGCCAGCAGCCTTAGGTCGGCAGGGCCCTCCTACGAGCAGTACTTC. Translation: CASSLRSAGPSYEQYF.

This rearrangement joins TRBV6-6 to TRBJ2-7; a possible D gene is TRBD2 (5 bases). The CDR3 is 16 amino acids. From germline, CDR1 is MNHNY and CDR2 SVGAGI (reference sequence). Between the trimmed V and J ends, which lost 5 bases and 3 bases, there was a span of 20 bases. This chain's CDR3 is CASSTVKGPGGYEQYF. CDR3 nucleotide sequence: TGTGCCAGCAGTACGGTAAAGGGCCCAGGAGGCTACGAGCAGTACTTC.

J is TRBJ2-7 and V is TRBV18; TRBD1 aligns across 9 bases. Germline assignment: CDR1 KGHSH and CDR2 LQKENI. CDR3 length: 15 amino acids. J gave up 4 bases and V 4 bases, and 8 bases lay outside the gene matches. This CDR3 reads CASSLSGTGHYEQYF. The CDR3 nucleotides are TGTGCCAGCTCACTTTCCGGGACAGGGCATTACGAGCAGTACTTC.

The chain is built from TRBV18 and TRBJ1-1, with D maybe TRBD1 (5 bases). V lost 2 bases to trimming and J lost 2 bases, with 12 bases between them. The length of the CDR3 is 15 residues. Germline V gene lookup returns CDR1 KGHSH and CDR2 LQKENI. The CDR3 here is CASSPGLQGNTEAFF. For the CDR3, the DNA is TGTGCCAGCTCACCAGGATTGCAGGGAAACACTGAAGCTTTCTTT.

DNA for the CDR3: TGTGCCAGCAGTCCCCAGGACAGGGGACTTGGTGGCTACACCTTC. Amino acid sequence: CASSPQDRGLGGYTF. The genes are TRBV25-1 and TRBJ1-2; 9 bases align to TRBD1. The germline CDR1 and CDR2 sequences are MGHDK and SYGVNS. This CDR3 region has 15 residues. V lost 5 bases, J lost 7 bases, and 11 bases stayed unmatched.

The CDR3 sequence is CAISGGSGGLAVLYNEQFF. For the CDR3, the DNA is TGTGCCATCAGTGGAGGGTCGGGGGGGTTAGCGGTACTTTACAATGAGCAGTTCTTC. The rearrangement joins TRBV10-3 to TRBJ2-1; 8 nucleotides agree with TRBD2. CDR3 length: 19 residues. Trimming at V came to 4 bases and at J to 4 bases, leaving 18 bases not matched to a gene. The germline gives CDR1 ENHRY, CDR2 SYGVKD.

This clone appeared a single time. The rearrangement joins TRBV7-9 to TRBJ2-7; the D gene is possibly TRBD1 (6 bases). The CDR3 covers 15 residues. Germline V gene data show CDR1 as SEHNR and CDR2 as FQNEAQ (reference sequence). V dropped 7 bases and J dropped 0 bases, with 16 bases sitting between them. CDR3 nucleotides: TGTGCCAGCACCTTGTTGAGGGACATCTCCTACGAGCAGTACTTC. Translating gives CASTLLRDISYEQYF.

This clone appeared once. The J gene is TRBJ2-7, the V gene TRBV19; D is perhaps TRBD1 (6 bases). The CDR3 covers 13 residues. Germline V gives CDR1 LNHDA, CDR2 SQIVND (reference sequence). Trimming removed 3 bases from V and 6 bases from J, with 12 bases in between. The CDR3 nucleotides read TGTGCCAGTAGTATCTCAGGGGTGGGCGAGCAGTACTTC. This translates into CASSISGVGEQYF.

This chain uses TRBV25-1 with TRBJ1-2, with a weak D call TRBD1 (5 bases). Germline V gives CDR1 MGHDK, CDR2 SYGVNS. Trimming removed 4 bases at V and 5 bases at J, with 20 bases between. There are 16 residues in the CDR3. The CDR3 DNA reads TGTGCCAGCAGTGCTCCCTCCCGGGGGGTAGGGTATGGCTACACCTTC. It codes for CASSAPSRGVGYGYTF.

V and J are TRBV4-1 and TRBJ2-3; the match to TRBD2 covers 13 bases. CDR1 is MGHRA, CDR2 YSYEKL, per germline. The CDR3 is 16 residues long. V was clipped by 4 bases and J by 6 bases; unmatched bases: 7. CDR3 sequence: CASSPGLAGALDTQYF. The CDR3 DNA reads TGCGCCAGCAGCCCAGGACTAGCGGGGGCTTTGGATACGCAGTATTTT.

The chain recombines TRBV7-8 with TRBJ1-4, with D possibly TRBD1 on 5 matching bases. V dropped 0 bases and J dropped 5 bases, with 10 bases sitting between them. The CDR3 has 15 amino acids. Germline CDR1 SGHVS, CDR2 FQNEAQ. CDR3 DNA sequence: TGTGCCAGCAGCTTAGCCCAGGGCGGCAATGAAAAACTGTTTTTT. The encoded protein is CASSLAQGGNEKLFF.